What follows is one T cell receptor beta chain and its context. Assay: immunoSEQ multiplex PCR; the TCRdb copy retains only in-frame clones and omits some. This sample has 360,000 or so clones; about 90% occur once, and the top ten carry 2.5% to 3.5%. Residents of approximately 25 US areas, aged about 18 to 95 years, made up the participants. In assigning cohorts, the study relied on participant-reported clinical history. These data are taken from a study of blood T cell repertoires in COVID-19. At the level of the study: T cells, B-cell-depleted T cells, or PBMCs supplied cDNA or gDNA.

CDR1 and CDR2 (germline): MDHEN, SYDVKM. CDR3 length: 17 amino acids. Between the trimmed V and J ends, which lost 5 bases and 5 bases, there was a span of 21 bases. This sequence originates from a woman under 40 who had recovered from COVID-19. Input material: PBMCs or T cells enriched from blood (not recorded which). The gene calls are TRBV28 and TRBJ2-2; a weak D match, TRBD1 (6 bases). The CDR3 region is CASSTGTRKKGTGELFF. Written as DNA, the CDR3 is TGTGCCAGCAGTACCGGGACAAGGAAGAAGGGGACCGGGGAGCTGTTTTTT.